This T cell receptor beta chain stems from a study of CD8 T cells in Susac syndrome. Germline CDR1 and CDR2: SGHNT and YYREEE (reference sequence). V shed 0 bases and J 2 bases; nucleotides not matched to a gene: 7. The CDR3 has 16 amino acids. Random-hexamer reverse transcription was applied to about 0.5 to 1 ug RNA. The amplification used immunoSEQ multiplex PCR on TCR beta CDR3; it spanned 54 Vbeta and 13 Jbeta. From the immunoSEQ multiplex PCR reads, TCRdb called clonotypes with MiXCR, one entry per CDR3 protein. This sample has 130,000 to 150,000 distinct CDR3 sequences, with approximately 93% found just once. TCR beta sequencing was performed on blood CD8+ and CD4+ T cells. Age- and sex-matched healthy donors served as the control group.

The clonotype originates from a human donor in good health. The V gene is TRBV5-4, the J gene TRBJ1-1; 7 nucleotides match TRBD1. Sequenced material: CD4+ T cells from PBMCs. The CDR3: CASSLAAGGVNTEAFF. The CDR3 DNA is TGTGCCAGCAGCTTGGCTGCAGGGGGAGTCAACACTGAAGCTTTCTTT.